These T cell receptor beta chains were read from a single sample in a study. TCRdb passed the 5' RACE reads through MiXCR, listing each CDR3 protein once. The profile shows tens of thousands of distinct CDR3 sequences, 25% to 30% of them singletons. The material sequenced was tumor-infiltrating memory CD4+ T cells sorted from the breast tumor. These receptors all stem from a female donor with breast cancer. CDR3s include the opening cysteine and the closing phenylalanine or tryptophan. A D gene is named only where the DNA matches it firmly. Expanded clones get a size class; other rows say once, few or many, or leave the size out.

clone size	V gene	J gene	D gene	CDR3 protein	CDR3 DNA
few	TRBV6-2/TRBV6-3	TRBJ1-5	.	CASSSWGNQPQHF	TGTGCCAGCAGTTCCTGGGGCAATCAGCCCCAGCATTTT
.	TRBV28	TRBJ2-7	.	CASSHPAETNYEQYF	TGTGCCAGCAGTCACCCAGCGGAGACCAACTACGAGCAGTACTTC
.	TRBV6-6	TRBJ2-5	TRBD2	CATSGTRKETQYF	TGTGCCACATCCGGGACTAGAAAAGAGACCCAGTACTTC
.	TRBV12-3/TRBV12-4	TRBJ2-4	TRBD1	CASRGTGENIQYF	TGTGCCAGCAGGGGGACAGGAGAAAACATTCAGTACTTC
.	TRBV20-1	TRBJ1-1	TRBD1	CSAIQGDNMNTEAFF	TGCAGTGCTATACAGGGGGACAATATGAACACTGAAGCTTTCTTT
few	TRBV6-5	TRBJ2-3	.	CASSGKTTFGDTQYF	TGTGCCAGCAGTGGGAAGACTACATTCGGAGATACGCAGTATTTT
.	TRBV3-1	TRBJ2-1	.	CASSQIVNEQFF	TGTGCCAGCAGCCAAATCGTGAATGAGCAGTTCTTC
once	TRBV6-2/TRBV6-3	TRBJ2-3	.	CASSPGVDTQCF	TGTGCCAGCAGTCCCGGGGTGGATACGCAGTGTTTT
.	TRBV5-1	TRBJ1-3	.	CASKRESGNTIYF	TGCGCCAGCAAGCGGGAAAGTGGAAACACCATATATTTT
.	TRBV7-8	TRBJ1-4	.	CASGGASNEKLFF	TGTGCCAGCGGGGGGGCATCTAATGAAAAACTGTTTTTT
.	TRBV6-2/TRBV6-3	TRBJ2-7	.	CASSGRQRDLYEQYF	TGTGCCAGCAGTGGGAGGCAAAGGGATCTATACGAGCAGTACTTC
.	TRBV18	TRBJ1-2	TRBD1	CASSTDRVYGYTF	TGTGCCAGCTCAACGGACAGGGTCTATGGCTACACCTTC
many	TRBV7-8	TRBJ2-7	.	CASSLDRPYEQYF	TGTGCCAGCAGCTTAGATCGTCCCTACGAGCAGTACTTC
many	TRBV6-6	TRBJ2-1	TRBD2	CASSYSGLAGVYNEQFF	TGTGCCAGCAGTTACTCCGGACTAGCGGGGGTATACAATGAGCAGTTCTTC
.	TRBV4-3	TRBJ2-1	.	CASSQGPNNEQFF	TGCGCCAGCAGCCAAGGACCCAACAATGAGCAGTTCTTC
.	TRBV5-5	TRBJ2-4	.	CASSQGGVENIQYF	TGTGCCAGCAGCCAGGGTGGCGTGGAAAACATTCAGTACTTC
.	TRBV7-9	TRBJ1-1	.	CASSLAVSYSEAFF	TGTGCCAGCAGCTTAGCCGTGAGTTACAGTGAAGCTTTCTTT
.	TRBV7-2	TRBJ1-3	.	CASSLAPNGAGNTIYF	TGTGCCAGCAGCTTAGCCCCCAATGGGGCTGGAAACACCATATATTTT
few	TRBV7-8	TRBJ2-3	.	CASSLAGTFTFGQYF	TGTGCCAGCAGCTTAGCTGGGACCTTCACTTTCGGGCAGTATTTT
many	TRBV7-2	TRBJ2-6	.	CASSGGPGANVLTF	TGTGCCAGCAGCGGGGGCCCTGGGGCCAACGTCCTGACTTTC
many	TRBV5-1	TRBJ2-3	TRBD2	CASRLAGGTDTQYF	TGCGCCAGCAGGCTAGCGGGAGGAACAGATACGCAGTATTTT
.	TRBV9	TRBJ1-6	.	CASSVGGSYNSPLHF	TGTGCCAGCAGCGTAGGTGGCTCCTATAATTCACCCCTCCACTTT
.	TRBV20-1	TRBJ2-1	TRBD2	CSARPLAGGGNEQFF	TGCAGTGCAAGACCGCTAGCGGGAGGGGGGAATGAGCAGTTCTTC
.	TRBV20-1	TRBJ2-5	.	CSATSRVTETQYF	TGCAGTGCTACCTCCAGGGTGACAGAGACCCAGTACTTC
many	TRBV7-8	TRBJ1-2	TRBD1	CASSLAGTGGNGYTF	TGTGCCAGCAGCTTAGCCGGGACAGGGGGCAATGGCTACACCTTC
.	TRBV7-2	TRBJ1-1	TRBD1	CASTRTGNEAFF	TGTGCCAGCACAAGGACAGGGAATGAAGCTTTCTTT
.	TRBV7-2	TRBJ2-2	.	CASSLAANTGELFF	TGTGCCAGCAGCTTAGCAGCTAACACCGGGGAGCTGTTTTTT
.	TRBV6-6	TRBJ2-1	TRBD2	CASSAGGLGYEQFF	TGTGCCAGCAGTGCGGGGGGGTTAGGCTATGAGCAGTTCTTC
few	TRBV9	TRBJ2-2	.	CASNYHTGELFF	TGTGCCAGCAACTACCACACCGGGGAGCTGTTTTTT
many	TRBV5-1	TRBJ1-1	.	CASSALLTNTEAFF	TGCGCCAGCAGCGCTCTTCTGACGAACACGGAAGCTTTCTTT
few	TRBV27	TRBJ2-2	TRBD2	CASSFAPRLATGELFF	TGTGCCAGCAGTTTCGCCCCGCGACTAGCGACCGGGGAGCTGTTTTTT
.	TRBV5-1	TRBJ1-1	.	CASGDGRNTEAFF	TGCGCCAGCGGGGACGGGAGAAACACTGAAGCTTTCTTT
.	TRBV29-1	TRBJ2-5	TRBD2	CSVGLTSGSLPQYF	TGCAGCGTTGGCTTAACTAGCGGGAGTCTCCCACAGTACTTC
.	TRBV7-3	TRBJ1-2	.	CASSPNRDITNYGYTF	TGTGCCAGCAGCCCGAACCGGGACATCACTAACTATGGCTACACCTTC
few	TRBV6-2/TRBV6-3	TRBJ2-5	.	CASSLNKGAQYF	TGTGCCAGCAGCCTAAACAAAGGGGCCCAGTACTTC
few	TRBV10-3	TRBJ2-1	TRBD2	CAISDQNTGLAGVGEQFF	TGTGCCATCAGTGACCAGAATACGGGACTAGCGGGAGTAGGTGAGCAGTTCTTC
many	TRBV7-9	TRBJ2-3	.	CASSPNTDTQYF	TGTGCCAGCAGCCCGAACACAGATACGCAGTATTTT
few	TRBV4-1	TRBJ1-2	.	CASSRVGLDGYTF	TGCGCCAGCAGCCGGGTGGGGCTGGATGGCTACACCTTC
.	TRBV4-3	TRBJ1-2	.	CASSQDPAGVAYGYTF	TGCGCCAGCAGCCAAGATCCGGCAGGGGTAGCCTATGGCTACACCTTC
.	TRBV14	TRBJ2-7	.	CASSQGLMTSYEQYF	TGTGCCAGCAGCCAAGGCCTTATGACATCCTACGAGCAGTACTTC
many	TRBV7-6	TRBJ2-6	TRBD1	CASSSRQGTNVLTF	TGTGCCAGCAGCTCACGACAGGGGACCAACGTCCTGACTTTC
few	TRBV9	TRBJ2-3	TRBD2	CASSPSVGTSGVGTQYF	TGTGCCAGCAGCCCCTCCGTGGGGACTAGCGGGGTGGGAACGCAGTATTTT
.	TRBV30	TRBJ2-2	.	CAWSVNGGELFF	TGTGCCTGGAGTGTAAATGGCGGGGAGCTGTTTTTT
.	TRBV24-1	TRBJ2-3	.	CATSDTRWNTDTQYF	TGTGCCACCAGTGATACCCGGTGGAACACAGATACGCAGTATTTT
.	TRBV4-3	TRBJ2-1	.	CASSQELGAMDNEQFF	TGCGCCAGCAGCCAAGAGCTGGGGGCAATGGACAATGAGCAGTTCTTC
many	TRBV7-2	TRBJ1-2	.	CASSLARAYGYTF	TGTGCCAGCAGCTTAGCCAGGGCCTATGGCTACACCTTC
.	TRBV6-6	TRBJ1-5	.	CASSYRKGGSDQPQHF	TGTGCCAGCAGTTACCGAAAAGGGGGGAGTGATCAGCCCCAGCATTTT
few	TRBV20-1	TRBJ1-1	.	CSARIASRENTEAFF	TGCAGTGCTAGAATAGCTAGCAGGGAAAACACTGAAGCTTTCTTT
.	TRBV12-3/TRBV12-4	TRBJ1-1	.	CASSLRDGPYLYGAFF	TGTGCCAGCAGTTTAAGAGACGGTCCCTACCTGTATGGAGCTTTCTTT
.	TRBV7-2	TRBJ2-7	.	CASSSEDRHEQYF	TGTGCCAGCAGCTCAGAGGACCGCCACGAGCAGTACTTC
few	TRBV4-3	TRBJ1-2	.	CASSQDFGGRGYTF	TGCGCCAGCAGCCAAGATTTCGGGGGCCGTGGCTACACCTTC
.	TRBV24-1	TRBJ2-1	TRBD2	CATSGASGLSYNEQFF	TGTGCCACCAGTGGGGCTAGCGGGTTGTCATACAATGAGCAGTTCTTC
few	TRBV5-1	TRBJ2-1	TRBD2	CASSQRTSSNEQFF	TGCGCCAGCAGTCAAAGGACTAGCTCCAATGAGCAGTTCTTC
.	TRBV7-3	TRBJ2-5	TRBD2	CASSLTSGSPLYF	TGTGCCAGCAGCTTAACTAGCGGGAGCCCCCTGTACTTC
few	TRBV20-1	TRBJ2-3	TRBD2	CSAQELAGVTDTQYF	TGCAGTGCTCAAGAACTAGCGGGAGTCACAGATACGCAGTATTTT
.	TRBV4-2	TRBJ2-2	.	CASSQDSLNTEELFF	TGTGCCAGCAGCCAAGATTCACTAAACACCGAGGAGCTGTTTTTT